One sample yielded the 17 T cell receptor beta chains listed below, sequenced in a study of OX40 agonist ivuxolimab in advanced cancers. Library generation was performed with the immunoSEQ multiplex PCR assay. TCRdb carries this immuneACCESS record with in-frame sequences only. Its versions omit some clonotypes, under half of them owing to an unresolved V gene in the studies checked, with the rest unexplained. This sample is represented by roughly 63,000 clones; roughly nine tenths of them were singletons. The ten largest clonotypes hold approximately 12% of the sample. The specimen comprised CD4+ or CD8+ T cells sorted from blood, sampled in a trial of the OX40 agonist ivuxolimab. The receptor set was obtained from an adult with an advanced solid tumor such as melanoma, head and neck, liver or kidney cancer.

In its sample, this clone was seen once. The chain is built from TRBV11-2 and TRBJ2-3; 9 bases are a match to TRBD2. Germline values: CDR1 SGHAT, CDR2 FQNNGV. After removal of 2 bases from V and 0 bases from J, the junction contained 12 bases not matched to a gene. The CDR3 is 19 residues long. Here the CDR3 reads CASSLKFSTSGSSTDTQYF. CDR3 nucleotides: TGTGCCAGCAGCTTAAAATTTTCGACTAGCGGATCTAGCACAGATACGCAGTATTTT.

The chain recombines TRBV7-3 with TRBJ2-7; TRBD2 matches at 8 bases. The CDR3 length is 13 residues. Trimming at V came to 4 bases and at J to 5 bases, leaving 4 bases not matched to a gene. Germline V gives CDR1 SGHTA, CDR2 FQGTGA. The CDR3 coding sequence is TGTGCCAGCAGCTCCGGACTAGCCCACGAGCAGTACTTC. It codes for CASSSGLAHEQYF.

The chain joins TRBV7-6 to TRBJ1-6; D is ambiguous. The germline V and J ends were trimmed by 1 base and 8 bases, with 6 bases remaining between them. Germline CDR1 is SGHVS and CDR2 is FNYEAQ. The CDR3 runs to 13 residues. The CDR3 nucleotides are TGTGCCAGCAGCTTAGATGGCTATTCACCCCTCCACTTT. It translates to CASSLDGYSPLHF.

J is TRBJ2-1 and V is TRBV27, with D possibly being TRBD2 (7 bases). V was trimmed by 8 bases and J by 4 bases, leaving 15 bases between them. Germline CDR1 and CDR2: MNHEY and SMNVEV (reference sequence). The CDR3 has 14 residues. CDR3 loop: CASLGGGLYNEQFF. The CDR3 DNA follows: TGTGCCAGCCTAGGGGGGGGCTTATACAATGAGCAGTTCTTC.

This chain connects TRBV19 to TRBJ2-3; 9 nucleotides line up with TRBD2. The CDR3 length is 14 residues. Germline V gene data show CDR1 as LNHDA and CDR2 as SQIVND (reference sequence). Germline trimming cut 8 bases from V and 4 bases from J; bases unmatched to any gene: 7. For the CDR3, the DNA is TGTGCCAGTTCATTAGCGGGGGTGGCAGATACGCAGTATTTT. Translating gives CASSLAGVADTQYF.

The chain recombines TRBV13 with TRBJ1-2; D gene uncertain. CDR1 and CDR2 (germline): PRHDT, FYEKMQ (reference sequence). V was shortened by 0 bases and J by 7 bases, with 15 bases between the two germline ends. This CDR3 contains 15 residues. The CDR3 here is CASSLGLTAGGGYTF. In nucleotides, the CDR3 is TGTGCCAGCAGCTTAGGCCTCACAGCTGGAGGTGGCTACACCTTC.

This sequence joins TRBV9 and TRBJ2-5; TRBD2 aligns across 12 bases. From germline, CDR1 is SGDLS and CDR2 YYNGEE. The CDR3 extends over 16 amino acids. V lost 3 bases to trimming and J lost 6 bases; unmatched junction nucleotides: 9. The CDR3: CASSETSGGPLKTQYF. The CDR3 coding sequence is TGTGCCAGCAGCGAGACTAGCGGGGGCCCGCTGAAGACCCAGTACTTC.

The CDR3 region is CASSQGSYEQYF. In DNA, the CDR3 is TGTGCCAGCAGTCAGGGGTCCTACGAGCAGTACTTC. The chain carries TRBV6-1 and TRBJ2-7; possible D gene TRBD1, 6 bases. The CDR3 has 12 residues. Germline V CDR1 and CDR2: MNHNS, SASEGT. Trimming stripped 5 bases from V and 1 base from J, with 6 bases between.

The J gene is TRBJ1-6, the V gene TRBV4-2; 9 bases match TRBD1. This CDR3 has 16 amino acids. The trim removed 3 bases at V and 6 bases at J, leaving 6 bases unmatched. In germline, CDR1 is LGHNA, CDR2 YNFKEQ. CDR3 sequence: CASSQSPGQGNSPLHF. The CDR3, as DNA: TGTGCCAGCAGCCAGAGCCCGGGACAGGGTAATTCACCCCTCCACTTT.

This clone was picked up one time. Here the CDR3 DNA reads TGCAGCGTCCAATCCCTTCGTTCCTACGAGCAGTACTTC. Its protein product is CSVQSLRSYEQYF. This chain joins TRBV29-1 and TRBJ2-7; D remains ambiguous. This CDR3 comprises 13 residues. Deletions cut 6 bases from V and 1 base from J, with 13 bases between. The V gene's germline CDR1 is SQVTM and CDR2 ANQGSEA.

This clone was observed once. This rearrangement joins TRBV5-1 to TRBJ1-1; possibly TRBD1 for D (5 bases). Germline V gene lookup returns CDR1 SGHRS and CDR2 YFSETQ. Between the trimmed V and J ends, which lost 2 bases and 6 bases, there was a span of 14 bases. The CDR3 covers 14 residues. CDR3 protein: CASSFGDGTAEAFF. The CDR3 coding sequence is TGCGCCAGCAGCTTTGGCGATGGGACTGCTGAAGCTTTCTTT.

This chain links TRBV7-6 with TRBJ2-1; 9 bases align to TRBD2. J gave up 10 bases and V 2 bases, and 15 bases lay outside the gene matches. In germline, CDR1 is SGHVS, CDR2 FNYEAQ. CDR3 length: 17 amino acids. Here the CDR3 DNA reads TGTGCCAGCAGCTTATGGATAGCGGGAGTTCTAGCGCACGAGCAGTTCTTC. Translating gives CASSLWIAGVLAHEQFF. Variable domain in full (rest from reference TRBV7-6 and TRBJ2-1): GAGVSQSPRYKVTKRGQDVALRCDPISGHVSLYWYRQALGQGPEFLTYFNYEAQQDKSGLPNDRFSAERPEGSISTLTIQRTEQRDSAMYRCASSLWIAGVLAHEQFFGPGTRLTVL.

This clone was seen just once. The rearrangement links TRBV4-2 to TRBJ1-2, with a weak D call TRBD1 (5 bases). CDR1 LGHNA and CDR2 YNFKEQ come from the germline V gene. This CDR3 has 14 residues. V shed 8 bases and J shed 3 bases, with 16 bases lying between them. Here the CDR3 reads CASQGLDAYYGYTF. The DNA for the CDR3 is TGTGCCAGCCAGGGATTGGATGCCTACTATGGCTACACCTTC.

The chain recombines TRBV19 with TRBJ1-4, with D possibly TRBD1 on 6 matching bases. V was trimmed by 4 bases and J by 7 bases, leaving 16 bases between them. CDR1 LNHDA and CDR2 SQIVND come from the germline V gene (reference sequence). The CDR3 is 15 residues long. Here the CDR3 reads CASSRGSGVVEKLFF. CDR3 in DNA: TGTGCCAGTAGTAGGGGCTCAGGGGTAGTTGAAAAACTGTTTTTT.

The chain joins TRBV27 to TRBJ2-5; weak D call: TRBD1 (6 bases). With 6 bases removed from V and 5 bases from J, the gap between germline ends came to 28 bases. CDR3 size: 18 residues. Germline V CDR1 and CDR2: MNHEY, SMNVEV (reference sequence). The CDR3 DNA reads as TGTGCCAGCAGCCCAGAGGGGGTGTCCTGGGGGCTTGGGGAGACCCAGTACTTC. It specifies CASSPEGVSWGLGETQYF.

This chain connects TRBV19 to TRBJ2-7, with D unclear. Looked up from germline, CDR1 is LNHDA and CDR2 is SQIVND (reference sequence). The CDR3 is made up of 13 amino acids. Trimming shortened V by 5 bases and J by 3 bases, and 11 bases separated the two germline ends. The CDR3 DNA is TGTGCCAGTAGTTCGGCAGGAAGCTACGAGCAGTACTTC. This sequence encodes CASSSAGSYEQYF. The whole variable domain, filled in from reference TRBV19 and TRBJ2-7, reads DGGITQSPKYLFRKEGQNVTLSCEQNLNHDAMYWYRQDPGQGLRLIYYSQIVNDFQKGDIAEGYSVSREKKESFPLTVTSAQKNPTAFYLCASSSAGSYEQYFGPGTRLTVT.

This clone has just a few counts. The CDR3 protein is CASSMGGRNTDTQYF. CDR3 nucleotides: TGTGCCAGTAGTATGGGCGGGAGAAACACAGATACGCAGTATTTT. The chain joins TRBV19 to TRBJ2-3, with 7 bases aligning to TRBD2. J was trimmed by 2 bases and V by 3 bases; bases with no gene match: 5. Germline lookup yields CDR1 LNHDA and CDR2 SQIVND (reference sequence). CDR3 length equals 15 residues.